Following are 27 T cell receptor beta chains from one sample sequenced in a study of shared T cell receptors in the human thymus (dated by TCRdb to the early 2020s). The library relied on the immunoSEQ multiplex PCR assay. Sourced from immuneACCESS, this table was stored by TCRdb with only in-frame sequences that have V and J called. A share of the clones is absent; for the studies checked, an unresolved V gene accounts for under half, and the remainder has no known explanation. The sample table holds hundreds of thousands of clones, of which around 87% were seen once. Roughly 0.0094% of the sample comes from the top ten. These same data were also listed under a study on human thymus T cells.

The sequencing sample was made of thymocytes. The source of these receptors is a boy younger than two with a congenital heart defect. Donor details come from another sample of the same person, matched by shared clones.

This chain joins TRBV25-1 and TRBJ1-1, with D possibly matching TRBD1 (6 bases). Germline V gene data show CDR1 as MGHDK and CDR2 as SYGVNS. The CDR3 has 13 residues. V gave up 7 bases and J gave up 1 base, with 10 bases separating them. CDR3: CASTQGGNTEAFF. In DNA form, the CDR3 reads TGTGCCAGCACCCAAGGGGGGAACACTGAAGCTTTCTTT.

This chain uses TRBV9 with TRBJ1-1, with TRBD1 identical over 12 bases. J was trimmed by 3 bases and V by 4 bases; bases with no gene match: 4. The germline V gene has CDR1 SGDLS and CDR2 YYNGEE. CDR3 size: 15 residues. The CDR3 DNA follows: TGTGCCAGCAGCCCCCGGGACAGGGGGCACACTGAAGCTTTCTTT. It encodes CASSPRDRGHTEAFF.

V and J are TRBV14 and TRBJ1-1, with D unclear. Trimming shortened V by 1 base and J by 6 bases, and 12 bases separated the two germline ends. Germline loops: CDR1 SGHDN, CDR2 FVKESK. The CDR3 extends over 14 amino acids. The CDR3 spells CASSQVGGSSEAFF. The CDR3 DNA follows: TGTGCCAGCAGCCAAGTGGGTGGGAGCTCTGAAGCTTTCTTT.

The rearrangement uses TRBV14 and TRBJ2-5; D possibly corresponds to TRBD2 (6 bases). Germline V gene sequence: CDR1 SGHDN, CDR2 FVKESK. Trimming took off 0 bases at V and 2 bases at J, with 13 bases between the two ends. The CDR3 has 16 amino acids. CDR3 nucleotide sequence: TGTGCCAGCAGCCAAGAGGGGGGTCTTACGCAAGAGACCCAGTACTTC. This translates into CASSQEGGLTQETQYF. The whole variable domain, filled in from reference TRBV14 and TRBJ2-5, reads EAGVTQFPSHSVIEKGQTVTLRCDPISGHDNLYWYRRVMGKEIKFLLHFVKESKQDESGMPNNRFLAERTGGTYSTLKVQPAELEDSGVYFCASSQEGGLTQETQYFGPGTRLLVL.

This clone has a single count. The rearrangement joins TRBV9 to TRBJ1-1; TRBD1 matches at 8 bases. Per germline, CDR1 SGDLS and CDR2 YYNGEE. The CDR3 runs to 20 residues. Trimming cost V 0 bases and J 1 base; bases outside gene matches: 17. The CDR3 here is CASSVEHTTVRGLGNTEAFF. CDR3 in DNA: TGTGCCAGCAGCGTAGAACACACCACAGTCAGGGGGCTGGGGAACACTGAAGCTTTCTTT.

The chain couples TRBV11-3 to TRBJ2-2; no definite D call. Trimming stripped 5 bases from V and 3 bases from J, with 13 bases between. Germline V gene lookup returns CDR1 SGHNT and CDR2 YENEEA. This CDR3 is 15 amino acids long. CDR3 in DNA: TGTGCCAGCAGCCCCGCCAGACAACACACCGGGGAGCTGTTTTTT. Protein sequence: CASSPARQHTGELFF.

The chain has TRBV29-1 and TRBJ1-1, with D tentatively TRBD1 (5 bases). CDR3 length equals 15 residues. Trimming took 2 bases from V and 3 from J, leaving 16 bases between them. CDR1 is SQVTM, CDR2 ANQGSEA, per germline. The CDR3 spells CSVEIAQGGHTEAFF. The CDR3 coding sequence is TGCAGCGTTGAAATTGCGCAGGGAGGTCACACTGAAGCTTTCTTT.

The chain joins TRBV5-6 to TRBJ1-4; D ambiguous. This CDR3 has 15 residues. In germline, CDR1 is SGHDT, CDR2 YYEEEE. Trimming took off 4 bases at V and 1 base at J, with 11 bases between the two ends. CDR3 sequence: CASSNYTRTNEKLFF. The DNA for the CDR3 is TGTGCCAGCAGCAACTACACACGAACTAATGAAAAACTGTTTTTT.

The chain recombines TRBV2 with TRBJ1-6; a weak D match, TRBD1 (6 bases). The CDR3 is 13 residues long. V was pared by 6 bases and J by 14 bases, with 17 bases between. CDR1 SNHLY and CDR2 FYNNEI come from the germline V gene. The CDR3 DNA follows: TGTGCCAGCAGGGACACAGGGTTGGGTTCCCTCCACTTT. Translating gives CASRDTGLGSLHF.

This chain connects TRBV27 to TRBJ2-5, with 7 bases aligning to TRBD2. The V segment lost 3 bases and the J segment 5 bases; nucleotides outside the gene matches: 6. Germline V gene sequence: CDR1 MNHEY, CDR2 SMNVEV (reference sequence). The CDR3 loop spans 14 amino acids. The CDR3 bases are TGTGCCAGCAGTTTTTCTGGGAGGGGTGAGACCCAGTACTTC. Amino acid sequence: CASSFSGRGETQYF.

The genes are TRBV4-1 and TRBJ1-2; 10 nucleotides line up with TRBD1. V gave up 0 bases and J gave up 8 bases; unmatched junction bases: 15. CDR3 length: 18 residues. Germline-derived CDR1 and CDR2 are MGHRA and YSYEKL. CDR3 sequence (DNA): TGCGCCAGCAGCCAAGAGGTGACGGGACAGGGGAATTCGGGCGGCTACACCTTC. Residues: CASSQEVTGQGNSGGYTF.

The V and J genes are TRBV4-3 and TRBJ2-1, with TRBD1 identical over 7 bases. This CDR3 is built from 14 residues. The germline CDR1 and CDR2 sequences are LGHNA and YSLEER. After removal of 1 base from V and 3 bases from J, the junction contained 0 bases not matched to a gene. Here the CDR3 DNA reads TGCGCCAGCAGCCAAGGACAGGGCTACAATGAGCAGTTCTTC. Translating it yields CASSQGQGYNEQFF.

The rearrangement joins TRBV2 to TRBJ2-2; D is unclear. The V gene's germline CDR1 is SNHLY and CDR2 FYNNEI. The CDR3 has 14 residues. The V end was cut by 1 base, the J end by 1 base, with 4 bases between. The CDR3 bases are TGTGCCAGCAGTGAAGGACAGAACACCGGGGAGCTGTTTTTT. Encoded protein: CASSEGQNTGELFF. The whole variable domain, remainder taken from reference TRBV2 and TRBJ2-2, is EPEVTQTPSHQVTQMGQEVILRCVPISNHLYFYWYRQILGQKVEFLVSFYNNEISEKSEIFDDQFSVERPDGSNFTLKIRSTKLEDSAMYFCASSEGQNTGELFFGEGSRLTVL.

This rearrangement joins TRBV7-9 to TRBJ2-1; 7 nucleotides match TRBD1. The CDR3 loop spans 16 amino acids. Per the germline V gene, CDR1 is SEHNR and CDR2 is FQNEAQ (reference sequence). V lost 6 bases, J lost 3 bases, and 11 bases stayed unmatched. The CDR3 region has the DNA TGTGCCAGCAGACAACTCACCCAGGGGGACTACAATGAGCAGTTCTTC. This translates into CASRQLTQGDYNEQFF. The variable domain in full, completed from reference TRBV7-9 and TRBJ2-1, reads DTGVSQNPRHKITKRGQNVTFRCDPISEHNRLYWYRQTLGQGPEFLTYFQNEAQLEKSRLLSDRFSAERPKGSFSTLEIQRTEQGDSAMYLCASRQLTQGDYNEQFFGPGTRLTVL.

The CDR3 is CAIGPRAGCGEQFF. The CDR3 DNA follows: TGTGCCATCGGCCCCCGAGCGGGGTGCGGTGAGCAGTTCTTC. The chain carries TRBV10-3 and TRBJ2-1, with 7 bases identical to TRBD2. V was pared by 8 bases and J by 9 bases, with 13 bases of the junction left unmatched. Germline CDR1 reads ENHRY; CDR2 reads SYGVKD. CDR3 length: 14 residues.

The rearrangement links TRBV10-3 to TRBJ2-1; D unclear. V was cut by 5 bases and J by 10 bases, with 9 bases left in between. Germline CDR1 and CDR2: ENHRY and SYGVKD. This CDR3 region has 11 residues. The CDR3 spells CAISHSNEQFF. Here the CDR3 DNA reads TGTGCCATCAGTCATAGCAACGAGCAGTTCTTC.

The chain couples TRBV7-2 to TRBJ2-1, with D uncertain. CDR1 SGHTA and CDR2 FQGNSA come from the germline V gene. The CDR3 is made up of 12 amino acids. Trimming cost V 5 bases and J 11 bases, with 13 bases left between them. CDR3: CASSRSPSQQFF. The CDR3 DNA reads TGTGCCAGCAGCCGGAGTCCCAGTCAGCAGTTCTTC. The full variable domain, completed using reference TRBV7-2 and TRBJ2-1, is GAGVSQSPSNKVTEKGKDVELRCDPISGHTALYWYRQSLGQGLEFLIYFQGNSAPDKSGLPSDRFSAERTGGSVSTLTIQRTQQEDSAVYLCASSRSPSQQFFGPGTRLTVL.

The chain recombines TRBV4-3 with TRBJ1-1; no definite D call. V was cut by 0 bases and J by 5 bases, with 10 bases left in between. The CDR3 is 14 amino acids. Germline V CDR1 and CDR2: LGHNA, YSLEER. The CDR3, as DNA: TGCGCCAGCAGCCAAGATAGCCCGGGGACTGAAGCTTTCTTT. Translation: CASSQDSPGTEAFF.

This chain joins TRBV28 and TRBJ2-7; the match to TRBD1 covers 8 bases. V gave up 2 bases and J gave up 0 bases; unmatched junction bases: 18. The CDR3 length is 20 residues. Germline values: CDR1 MDHEN, CDR2 SYDVKM. CDR3 amino acids: CASSLHRGWGRPLNSYEQYF. The CDR3 coding sequence is TGTGCCAGCAGTTTACACAGGGGGTGGGGGAGGCCCCTCAACTCCTACGAGCAGTACTTC.

Only one count was recorded for this clone. This CDR3 is CASSEYRGFNEKLFF. In DNA, the CDR3 is TGTGCCAGCAGTGAATACCGGGGTTTCAATGAAAAACTGTTTTTT. The chain links TRBV25-1 to TRBJ1-4; no firm D call. V gave up 0 bases and J gave up 5 bases, with 10 bases separating them. The germline CDR1 and CDR2 sequences are MGHDK and SYGVNS. The CDR3 consists of 15 residues.

The chain has TRBV11-1 and TRBJ2-7; weak D call: TRBD1 (6 bases). The CDR3 runs 13 residues. Trimming pared 7 bases from V and 3 bases from J, leaving 13 bases between. Germline V gives CDR1 SGHAT, CDR2 FQDESV (reference sequence). The CDR3 nucleotides read TGTGCCAGCAAAACAGGGCGCTACTACGAGCAGTACTTC. Encoded protein: CASKTGRYYEQYF.

V gene TRBV5-6 combines with J gene TRBJ1-6, with D maybe TRBD1 (6 bases). Trimming stripped 4 bases from V and 7 bases from J, with 15 bases between. Germline values: CDR1 SGHDT, CDR2 YYEEEE. The CDR3 totals 15 residues. The CDR3 region is CASSTRTEDNSPLHF. For the CDR3, the DNA is TGTGCCAGCAGCACTCGGACAGAAGACAATTCACCCCTCCACTTT.

This clone has a handful of counts. The genes are TRBV9 and TRBJ2-1; the D is unclear. The CDR3 is 11 amino acids. Per germline, CDR1 SGDLS and CDR2 YYNGEE. The V end was cut by 3 bases, the J end by 5 bases, with 3 bases between. The CDR3 DNA reads TGTGCCAGCAGCGCTAACAATGAGCAGTTCTTC. It encodes CASSANNEQFF.

The gene calls are TRBV20-1 and TRBJ1-1; D is unclear. This CDR3 is 11 amino acids long. Trimming removed 4 bases at V and 3 bases at J, with 6 bases between. The V gene's germline CDR1 is DFQATT and CDR2 SNEGSKA (reference sequence). DNA of the CDR3: TGCAGTGCTAAGTCGGACACTGAAGCTTTCTTT. Encoded protein: CSAKSDTEAFF.

This clone was observed a few times. The chain uses TRBV30 and TRBJ2-6; 11 bases agree with TRBD2. This CDR3 spans 18 amino acids. CDR1 is GTSNPN and CDR2 is SVGIG in the germline V gene (reference sequence). Trimming removed 4 bases from V and 4 bases from J; junction bases left unmatched: 12. In DNA form, the CDR3 reads TGTGCCTGGATCCCCGCGGTAGCGGGAGGGGCCGGGGCCAACGTCCTGACTTTC. Protein sequence: CAWIPAVAGGAGANVLTF.

This clone was counted between two and nine times. J is TRBJ1-2 and V is TRBV6-1, with D unresolved. This CDR3 has 14 residues. CDR1 MNHNS and CDR2 SASEGT come from the germline V gene. The V and J ends lost 3 bases and 3 bases respectively, with 11 bases between them. DNA of the CDR3: TGTGCCAGCAGTGAGAGATCCGGGGACTATGGCTACACCTTC. This codes for CASSERSGDYGYTF.

The chain links TRBV7-2 to TRBJ2-2, with 7 bases aligning to TRBD2. The germline V gene has CDR1 SGHTA and CDR2 FQGNSA. This CDR3 is 18 amino acids long. The junction had 14 bases not matched to a gene; V was cut back by 1 base and J by 6 bases. In nucleotides, the CDR3 is TGTGCCAGCAGCTTAGTCGACGGGGCTAGCGGAGCTGCCGGGGAGCTGTTTTTT. It specifies CASSLVDGASGAAGELFF.